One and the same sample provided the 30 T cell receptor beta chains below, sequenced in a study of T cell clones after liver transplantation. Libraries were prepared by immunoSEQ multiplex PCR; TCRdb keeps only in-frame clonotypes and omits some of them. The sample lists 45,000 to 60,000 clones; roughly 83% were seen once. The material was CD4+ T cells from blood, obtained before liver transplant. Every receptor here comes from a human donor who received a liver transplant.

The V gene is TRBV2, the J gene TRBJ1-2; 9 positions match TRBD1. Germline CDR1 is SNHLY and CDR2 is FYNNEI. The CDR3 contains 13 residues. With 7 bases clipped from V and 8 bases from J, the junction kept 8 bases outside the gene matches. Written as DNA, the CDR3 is TGTGCCAGCATAATAGACAGGGGGGAGGGCTACACCTTC. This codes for CASIIDRGEGYTF.

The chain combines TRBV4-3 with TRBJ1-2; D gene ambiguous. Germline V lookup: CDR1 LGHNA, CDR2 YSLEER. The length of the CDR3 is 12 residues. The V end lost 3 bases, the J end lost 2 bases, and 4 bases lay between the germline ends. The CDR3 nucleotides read TGCGCCAGCAGCCACGACAACTATGGCTACACCTTC. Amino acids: CASSHDNYGYTF.

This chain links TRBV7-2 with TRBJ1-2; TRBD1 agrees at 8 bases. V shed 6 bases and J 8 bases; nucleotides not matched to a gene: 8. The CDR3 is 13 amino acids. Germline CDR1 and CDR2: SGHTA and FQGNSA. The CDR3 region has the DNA TGTGCCAGCAGTAACAGGGGGAGGGGAGGCTACACCTTC. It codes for CASSNRGRGGYTF.

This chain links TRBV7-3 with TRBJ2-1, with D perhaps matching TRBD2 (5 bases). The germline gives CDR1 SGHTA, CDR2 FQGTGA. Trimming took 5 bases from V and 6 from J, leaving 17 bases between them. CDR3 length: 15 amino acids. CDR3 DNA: TGTGCCAGCAGCCCCCTCCCTTCCGGGATCAATGAGCAGTTCTTC. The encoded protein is CASSPLPSGINEQFF.

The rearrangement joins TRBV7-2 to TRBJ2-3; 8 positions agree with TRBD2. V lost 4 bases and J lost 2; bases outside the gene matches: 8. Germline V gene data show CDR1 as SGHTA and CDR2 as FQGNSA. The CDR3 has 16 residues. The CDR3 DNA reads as TGTGCCAGCAGCTCCTTACCAGCGGGGGCCACAGATACGCAGTATTTT. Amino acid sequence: CASSSLPAGATDTQYF.

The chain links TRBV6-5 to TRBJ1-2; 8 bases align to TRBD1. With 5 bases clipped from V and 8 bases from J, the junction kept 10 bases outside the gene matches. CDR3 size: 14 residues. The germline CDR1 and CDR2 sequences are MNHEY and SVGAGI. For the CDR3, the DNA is TGTGCCAGCAGTGAAGTGCAGGGGGCCGGCGGCTACACCTTC. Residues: CASSEVQGAGGYTF.

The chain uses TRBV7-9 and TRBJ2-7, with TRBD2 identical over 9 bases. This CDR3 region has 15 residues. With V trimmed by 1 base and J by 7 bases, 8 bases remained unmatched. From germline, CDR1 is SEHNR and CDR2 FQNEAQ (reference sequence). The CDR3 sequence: CASSLGLAGRTEQYF. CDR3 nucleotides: TGTGCCAGCAGCTTAGGTCTAGCGGGACGAACGGAGCAGTACTTC.

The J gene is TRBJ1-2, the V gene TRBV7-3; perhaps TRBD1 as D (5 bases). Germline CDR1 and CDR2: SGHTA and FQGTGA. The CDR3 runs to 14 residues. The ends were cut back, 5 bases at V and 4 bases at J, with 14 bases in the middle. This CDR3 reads CASSLQPGSYGYTF. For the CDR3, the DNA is TGTGCCAGCAGCCTACAACCAGGGTCCTATGGCTACACCTTC. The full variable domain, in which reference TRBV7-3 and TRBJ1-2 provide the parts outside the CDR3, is GAGVSQTPSNKVTEKGKYVELRCDPISGHTALYWYRQSLGQGPEFLIYFQGTGAADDSGLPNDRFFAVRPEGSVSTLKIQRTERGDSAVYLCASSLQPGSYGYTFGSGTRLTVV.

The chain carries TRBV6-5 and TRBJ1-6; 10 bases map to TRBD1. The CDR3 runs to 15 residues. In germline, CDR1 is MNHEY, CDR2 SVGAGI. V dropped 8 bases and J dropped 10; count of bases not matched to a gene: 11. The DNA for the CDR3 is TGTGCCAGCGCCCCCGCCGGGACAGGGGAATCACCCCTCCACTTT. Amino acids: CASAPAGTGESPLHF.

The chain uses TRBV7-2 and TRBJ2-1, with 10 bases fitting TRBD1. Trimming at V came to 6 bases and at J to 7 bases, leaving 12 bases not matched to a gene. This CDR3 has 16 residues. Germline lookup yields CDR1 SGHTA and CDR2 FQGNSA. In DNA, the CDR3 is TGTGCCAGCAGGTTTTTGAAGGGGACAGGGGTTAATGAGCAGTTCTTC. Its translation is CASRFLKGTGVNEQFF.

CDR3 protein: CASSPYRDTNQPQHF. In DNA form, the CDR3 reads TGCGCCAGCAGCCCATACAGGGATACTAATCAGCCCCAGCATTTT. V is TRBV4-1 and J is TRBJ1-5; weak D call: TRBD1 (6 bases). CDR1 and CDR2 from the germline V gene are MGHRA and YSYEKL. V gave up 4 bases and J gave up 4 bases, with 14 bases separating them. CDR3 length equals 15 residues.

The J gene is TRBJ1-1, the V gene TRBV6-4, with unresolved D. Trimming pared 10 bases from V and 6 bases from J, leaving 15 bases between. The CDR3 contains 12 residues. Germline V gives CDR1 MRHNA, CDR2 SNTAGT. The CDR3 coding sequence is TGTGCCAAACCCCTAGGGAAGGCTGAAGCTTTCTTT. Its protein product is CAKPLGKAEAFF.

This CDR3 is CATRPPAGVGNNEQFF. CDR3 DNA: TGTGCCACCCGCCCCCCAGCGGGAGTTGGAAACAATGAGCAGTTCTTC. The J gene is TRBJ2-1, the V gene TRBV28, with 8 bases fitting TRBD2. Unmatched junction bases numbered 16, after V lost 10 bases and J lost 5 bases. CDR3 length: 16 amino acids. Per germline, CDR1 MDHEN and CDR2 SYDVKM.

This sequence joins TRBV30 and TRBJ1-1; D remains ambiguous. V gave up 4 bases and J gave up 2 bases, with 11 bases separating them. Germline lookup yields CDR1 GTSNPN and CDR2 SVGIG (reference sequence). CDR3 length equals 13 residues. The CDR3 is CAWTGSRNTEAFF. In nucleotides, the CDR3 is TGTGCCTGGACCGGGTCCCGTAACACTGAAGCTTTCTTT.

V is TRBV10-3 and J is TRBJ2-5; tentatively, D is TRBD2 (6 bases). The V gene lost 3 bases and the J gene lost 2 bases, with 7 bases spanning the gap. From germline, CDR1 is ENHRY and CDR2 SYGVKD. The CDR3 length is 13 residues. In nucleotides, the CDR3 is TGTGCCATCAGTGAACGGGGGCAAGAGACCCAGTACTTC. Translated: CAISERGQETQYF.

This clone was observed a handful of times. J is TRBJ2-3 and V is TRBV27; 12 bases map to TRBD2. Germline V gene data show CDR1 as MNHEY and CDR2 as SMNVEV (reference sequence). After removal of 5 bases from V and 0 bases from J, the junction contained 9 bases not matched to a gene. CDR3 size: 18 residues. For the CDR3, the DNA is TGTGCCAGCAGTATACGGAGACTAGCGGGAGCCAGCACAGATACGCAGTATTTT. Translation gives CASSIRRLAGASTDTQYF.

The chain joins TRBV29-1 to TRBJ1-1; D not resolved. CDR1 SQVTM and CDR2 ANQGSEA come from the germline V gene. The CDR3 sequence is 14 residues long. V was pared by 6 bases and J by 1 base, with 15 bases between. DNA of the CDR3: TGCAGCGTCAAAACGGGAGGGCGGAACACTGAAGCTTTCTTT. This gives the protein CSVKTGGRNTEAFF.

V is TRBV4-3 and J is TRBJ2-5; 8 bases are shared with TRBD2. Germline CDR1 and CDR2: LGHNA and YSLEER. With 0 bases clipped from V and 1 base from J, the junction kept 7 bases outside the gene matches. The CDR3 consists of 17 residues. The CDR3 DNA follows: TGCGCCAGCAGCCAAGATTTCGGGGGGGGAGGCCAAGAGACCCAGTACTTC. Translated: CASSQDFGGGGQETQYF.

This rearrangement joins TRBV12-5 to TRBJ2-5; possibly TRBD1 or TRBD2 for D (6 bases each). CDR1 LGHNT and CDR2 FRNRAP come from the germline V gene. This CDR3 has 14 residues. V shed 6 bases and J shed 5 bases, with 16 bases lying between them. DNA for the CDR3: TGTGCTAGTGGCCCCTCCGGGGGCGCGGAGACCCAGTACTTC. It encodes CASGPSGGAETQYF.

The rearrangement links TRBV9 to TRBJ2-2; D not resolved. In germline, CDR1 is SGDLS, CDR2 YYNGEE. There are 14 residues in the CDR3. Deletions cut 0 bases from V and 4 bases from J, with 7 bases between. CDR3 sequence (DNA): TGTGCCAGCAGCGTAGAGAGTTTCACCGGGGAGCTGTTTTTT. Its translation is CASSVESFTGELFF.

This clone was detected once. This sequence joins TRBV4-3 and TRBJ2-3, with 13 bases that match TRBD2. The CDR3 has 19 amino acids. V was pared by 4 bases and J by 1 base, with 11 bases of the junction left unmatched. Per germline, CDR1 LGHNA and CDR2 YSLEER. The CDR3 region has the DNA TGCGCCAGCAGCCCCGGGGGACTAGCGGGGATCCTTGGCACAGATACGCAGTATTTT. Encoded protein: CASSPGGLAGILGTDTQYF.

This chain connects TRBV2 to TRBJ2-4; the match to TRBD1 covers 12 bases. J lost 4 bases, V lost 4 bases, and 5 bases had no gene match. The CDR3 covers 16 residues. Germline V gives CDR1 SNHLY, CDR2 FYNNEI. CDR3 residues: CASSGGGQGAKNIQYF. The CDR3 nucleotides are TGTGCCAGCAGTGGCGGGGGACAGGGGGCGAAAAACATTCAGTACTTC.

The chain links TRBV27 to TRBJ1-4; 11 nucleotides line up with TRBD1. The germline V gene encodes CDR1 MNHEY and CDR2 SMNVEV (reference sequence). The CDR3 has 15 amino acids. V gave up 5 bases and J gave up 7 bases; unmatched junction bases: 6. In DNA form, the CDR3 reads TGTGCCAGCAGTCCAGGGACAGGGGGACCTGAAAAACTGTTTTTT. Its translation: CASSPGTGGPEKLFF.

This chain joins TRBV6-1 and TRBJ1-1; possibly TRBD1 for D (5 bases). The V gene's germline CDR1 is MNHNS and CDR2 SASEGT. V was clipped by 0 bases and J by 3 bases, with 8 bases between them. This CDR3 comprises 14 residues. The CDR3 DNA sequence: TGTGCCAGCAGTGAAGCGGGGGTCGACACTGAAGCTTTCTTT. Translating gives CASSEAGVDTEAFF.

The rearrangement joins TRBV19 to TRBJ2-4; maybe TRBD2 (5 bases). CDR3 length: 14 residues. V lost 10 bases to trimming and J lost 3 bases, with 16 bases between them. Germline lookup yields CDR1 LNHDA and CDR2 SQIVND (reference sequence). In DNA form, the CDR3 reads TGTGCCACCAGGCCGGGGTTTGGCAAAAACATTCAGTACTTC. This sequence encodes CATRPGFGKNIQYF. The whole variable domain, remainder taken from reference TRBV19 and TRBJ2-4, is DGGITQSPKYLFRKEGQNVTLSCEQNLNHDAMYWYRQDPGQGLRLIYYSQIVNDFQKGDIAEGYSVSREKKESFPLTVTSAQKNPTAFYLCATRPGFGKNIQYFGAGTRLSVL.

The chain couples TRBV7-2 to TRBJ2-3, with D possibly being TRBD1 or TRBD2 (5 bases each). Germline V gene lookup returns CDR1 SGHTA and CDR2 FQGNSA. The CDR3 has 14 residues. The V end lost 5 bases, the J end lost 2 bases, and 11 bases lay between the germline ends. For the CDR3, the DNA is TGTGCCAGCAGCCTCCGGGACCACACAGATACGCAGTATTTT. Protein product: CASSLRDHTDTQYF.

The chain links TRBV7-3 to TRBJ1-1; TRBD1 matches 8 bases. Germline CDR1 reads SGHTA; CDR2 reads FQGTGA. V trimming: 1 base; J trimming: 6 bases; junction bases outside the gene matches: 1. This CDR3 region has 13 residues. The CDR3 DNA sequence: TGTGCCAGCAGCTTAAAACAGGGGGCTGAAGCTTTCTTT. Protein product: CASSLKQGAEAFF.

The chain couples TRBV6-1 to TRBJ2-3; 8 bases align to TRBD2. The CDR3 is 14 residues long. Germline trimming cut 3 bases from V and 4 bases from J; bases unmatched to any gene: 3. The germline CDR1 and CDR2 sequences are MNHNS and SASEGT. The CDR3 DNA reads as TGTGCCAGCAGTGACCGGGGGGGCTCAGATACGCAGTATTTT. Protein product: CASSDRGGSDTQYF.

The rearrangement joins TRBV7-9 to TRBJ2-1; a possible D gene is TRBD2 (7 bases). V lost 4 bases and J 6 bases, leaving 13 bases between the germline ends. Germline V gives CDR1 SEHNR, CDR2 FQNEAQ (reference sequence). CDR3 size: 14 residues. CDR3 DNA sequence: TGTGCCAGCAGCTACGATAGGGGGGGCAATGAGCAGTTCTTC. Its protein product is CASSYDRGGNEQFF.

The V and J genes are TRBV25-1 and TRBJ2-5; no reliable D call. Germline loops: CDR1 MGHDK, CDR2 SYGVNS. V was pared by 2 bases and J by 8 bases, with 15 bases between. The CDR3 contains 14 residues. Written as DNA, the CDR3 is TGTGCCAGCAGTGAAAACGTTCTAGGAAAAACCCAGTACTTC. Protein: CASSENVLGKTQYF.